These T cell receptor beta chains were read from a single sample in a study of cytomegalovirus exposure and HLA in healthy donors. Sequencing used immunoSEQ multiplex PCR; TCRdb keeps in-frame clones, though not all of them. The profile shows about 170,000 clones, 85% of them singletons. The sequencing sample was made of PBMCs. These receptors all stem from a boy aged 2 to 10 in good health and CMV-seronegative. CDR3s include the opening cysteine and the closing phenylalanine or tryptophan. A D gene is named only where the DNA matches it firmly. Expanded clones get a size class; other rows say once, few or many, or leave the size out.

j_gene	d_gene	abundance	v_gene	len	CDR3nt	CDR3aa
TRBJ1-5	NA	NA	TRBV19	13	TGTGCCAGTAAGGGACATACTAATCAGCCCCAGCATTTT	CASKGHTNQPQHF
TRBJ2-5	TRBD2	NA	TRBV5-1	16	TGCGCCAGCAGCTTGGGAGGTAGCGGGAGTTTAGAGACCCAGTACTTC	CASSLGGSGSLETQYF
TRBJ1-5	NA	NA	TRBV6-1	17	TGTGCCAGCAGTGTGTCCCTCTATACTTTGGGCAATCAGCCCCAGCATTTT	CASSVSLYTLGNQPQHF
TRBJ2-5	TRBD1	NA	TRBV7-3	14	TGTGCCAGCAGCCCAGACAGGGCAAAAGAGACCCAGTACTTC	CASSPDRAKETQYF
TRBJ1-1	TRBD1	NA	TRBV18	16	TGTGCCAGCTCAACACAGGGGGCTTGGGGGAACACTGAAGCTTTCTTT	CASSTQGAWGNTEAFF
TRBJ1-2	TRBD1	NA	TRBV5-8	16	TGTGCCAGCAGCTTGTACGCCTCTTGGGACAGCTATGGCTACACCTTC	CASSLYASWDSYGYTF
TRBJ2-5	NA	NA	TRBV6-1	15	TGTGCCAGCAGAGGCGGAGAACCCTCCCAAAGAACCCAGTACTTC	CASRGGEPSQRTQYF
TRBJ1-5	NA	NA	TRBV30	18	TGTGCCTGGAGCCCCCGGACGATTACGGGGGTGAGCAATCAGCCCCAGCATTTT	CAWSPRTITGVSNQPQHF
TRBJ1-5	NA	once	TRBV4-1	14	TGCGCCAGCAGACGGCAGGGGATGGGGCAGCCCCAGCATTTT	CASRRQGMGQPQHF
TRBJ1-1	NA	NA	TRBV28	12	TGTGCCAGCAGTTTCCTACAGGGAGAAGCTTTCTTT	CASSFLQGEAFF
TRBJ2-7	NA	NA	TRBV28	11	TGTGCCAGCAGTTTATGGTACGAGCAGTACTTC	CASSLWYEQYF
TRBJ2-1	NA	NA	TRBV18	16	TGTGCCAGCTCACCTTGGGCCCCGAGCTCCTACAATGAGCAGTTCTTC	CASSPWAPSSYNEQFF
TRBJ1-2	TRBD1	NA	TRBV7-2	15	TGTGCCAGCAGCACAGACAGGGGAAAAAACTATGGCTACACCTTC	CASSTDRGKNYGYTF
TRBJ2-3	NA	NA	TRBV11-2	14	TGTGCCAGCAGCTTTGCGGCTAGCACAGATACGCAGTATTTT	CASSFAASTDTQYF
TRBJ2-2	NA	NA	TRBV7-3	15	TGTGCCAGCAGCTTAACTCCCGGGGTGGCCGGGGAGCTGTTTTTT	CASSLTPGVAGELFF
TRBJ2-5	TRBD1	NA	TRBV11-3	14	TGTGCCAGCAGCTTGGGACAGGGTGGAGAGACCCAGTACTTC	CASSLGQGGETQYF
TRBJ2-1	NA	NA	TRBV6-1	14	TGTGCCAGCAGTCCGAGCGGCTCCTACAATGAGCAGTTCTTC	CASSPSGSYNEQFF
TRBJ2-1	NA	NA	TRBV11-3	17	TGTGCCAGCAGCTTAGGACTACTAGAGTCACACTACAATGAGCAGTTCTTC	CASSLGLLESHYNEQFF
TRBJ1-2	TRBD1	NA	TRBV19	15	TGTGCCAGTTTACCGGGACAGCAGTTTAACTATGGCTACACCTTC	CASLPGQQFNYGYTF
TRBJ1-1	NA	NA	TRBV6-1	12	TGTGCCAGCAGGGACAGCCACACTGAAGCTTTCTTT	CASRDSHTEAFF
TRBJ1-4	NA	NA	TRBV28	15	TGTGCCAGCATCGCGACGGGTGCAACTAATGAAAAACTGTTTTTT	CASIATGATNEKLFF
TRBJ2-1	TRBD1	NA	TRBV5-1	17	TGCGCCAGCAGCATTTACAGGGGGCGCGGGCCCGTAAATGAGCAGTTCTTC	CASSIYRGRGPVNEQFF
TRBJ1-6	TRBD1	NA	TRBV27	16	TGTGCCAGCAGTTTCACAGGGGGACCCATCAATTCACCCCTCCACTTT	CASSFTGGPINSPLHF
TRBJ2-3	NA	NA	TRBV4-1	17	TGCGCCAGCAGCCAACCCCGGGGGGCAAAGAGGACAGATACGCAGTATTTT	CASSQPRGAKRTDTQYF
TRBJ2-1	TRBD2	NA	TRBV11-2	16	TGTGCCAGCAGCCCCGGACTAGCGGGAGGTGGTAATGAGCAGTTCTTC	CASSPGLAGGGNEQFF
TRBJ2-3	TRBD1	NA	TRBV11-2	14	TGTGCCAGCCAGGGGGAGCTTCCGGGAGATACGCAGTATTTT	CASQGELPGDTQYF
TRBJ1-5	TRBD1	NA	TRBV5-6	15	TGTGCCAGCAGCAGAAAGGACAGGGGGGACCAGCCCCAGCATTTT	CASSRKDRGDQPQHF
TRBJ2-5	NA	NA	TRBV25-1	14	TGTGCCAGCAGTGAGAACACGGAGTGGGAGACCCAGTACTTC	CASSENTEWETQYF
TRBJ2-5	TRBD1	NA	TRBV11-3	15	TGTGCCAGCAGCCCGGACAGGGGAGAGTGGAAGACCCAGTACTTC	CASSPDRGEWKTQYF
TRBJ2-3	TRBD2	NA	TRBV28	18	TGTGCCAGCAGCGGGTTCTGGGGCGGGGGAGGGCCATCAGATACGCAGTATTTT	CASSGFWGGGGPSDTQYF
TRBJ2-7	NA	NA	TRBV19	13	TGTGCCAGTAGTCTCTTACTCGACAGAGAGCAGTACTTC	CASSLLLDREQYF
TRBJ1-5	TRBD1	NA	TRBV5-8	19	TGTGCCAGCAGCTTGAAATCGTGGCAGGGGGCGGGGATTCGGCAGCCCCAGCATTTT	CASSLKSWQGAGIRQPQHF
TRBJ2-2	TRBD1	NA	TRBV9	15	TGTGCCAGCAGCAACCGGGACAGGAACACCGGGGAGCTGTTTTTT	CASSNRDRNTGELFF
TRBJ1-4	NA	NA	TRBV2	16	TGTGCCAGCAGCGACTCAGGGGCGGCCGGTGGTGAAAAACTGTTTTTT	CASSDSGAAGGEKLFF
TRBJ1-2	NA	few	TRBV28	14	TGTGCCAGCAGTCCCCCGGGTACTGCCTATGGCTACACCTTC	CASSPPGTAYGYTF
TRBJ1-1	NA	NA	TRBV2	16	TGTGCCAGCAGTGAGAGGGGGGGGGAGTTGAACACTGAAGCTTTCTTT	CASSERGGELNTEAFF
TRBJ2-7	TRBD2	NA	TRBV4-1	17	TGCGCCAGCAGCCAAGGGACTAGCGGGCTGACTTCCTACGAGCAGTACTTC	CASSQGTSGLTSYEQYF
TRBJ2-5	TRBD1	NA	TRBV9	16	TGTGCCAGCAGCCCCGGGACAGGGGTCCGCCAAGAGACCCAGTACTTC	CASSPGTGVRQETQYF
TRBJ1-3	NA	NA	TRBV13	14	TGTGCCAGCAGCTCGTCTCAGTCTGGAAACACCATATATTTT	CASSSSQSGNTIYF
TRBJ2-1	TRBD2	NA	TRBV28	17	TGTGCCAGCAGGGCTCATCTAGCGGGAGGTCCGGACAATGAGCAGTTCTTC	CASRAHLAGGPDNEQFF
TRBJ2-2	NA	NA	TRBV4-2	16	TGTGCCAGCAGCCAATCCCCAGGGGTCGACACCGGGGAGCTGTTTTTT	CASSQSPGVDTGELFF
TRBJ1-1	NA	few	TRBV28	12	TGTGCCAGCAGTTTGAGGGGGACTGAAGCTTTCTTT	CASSLRGTEAFF
TRBJ1-1	NA	NA	TRBV6-4	13	TGTGCCAGCAGAATTACGGGAGATACTGAAGCTTTCTTT	CASRITGDTEAFF
TRBJ2-1	TRBD1	NA	TRBV6-4	17	TGTGCCAGCAGTGACTCTTCAGGCAGGGGGCCGGCCAATGAGCAGTTCTTC	CASSDSSGRGPANEQFF
TRBJ2-5	NA	NA	TRBV10-2	12	TGCGCCAGCAGGACAGGCGGGGAGACCCAGTACTTC	CASRTGGETQYF
TRBJ2-5	TRBD1	NA	TRBV2	15	TGTGCCAGCAGTGACGGACAGGGGAGTCAAGAGACCCAGTACTTC	CASSDGQGSQETQYF
TRBJ2-5	TRBD1	NA	TRBV4-2	16	TGTGCCAGCAGCCAACTTTCAACAGGGGCCGGGGAGACCCAGTACTTC	CASSQLSTGAGETQYF
TRBJ2-7	NA	NA	TRBV4-1	14	TGCGCCAGCAGCCCCGGGACTTACTCCTACGAGCAGTACTTC	CASSPGTYSYEQYF
TRBJ1-1	TRBD1	NA	TRBV28	16	TGTGCCAGCAGTCCCAATCCGCAGGGGGGCGGCACTGAAGCTTTCTTT	CASSPNPQGGGTEAFF
TRBJ1-1	TRBD1	NA	TRBV5-1	15	TGCGCCAGCAGCCCTACGGGACAGGGGGCAATTGAAGCTTTCTTT	CASSPTGQGAIEAFF
TRBJ2-3	TRBD2	NA	TRBV6-4	16	TGTGCCAGCAGCGCCGGGACTAGCGGGTCCACAGATACGCAGTATTTT	CASSAGTSGSTDTQYF
TRBJ2-7	TRBD1	NA	TRBV5-1	16	TGCGCCAGCAGCCCTGGACAATTCGAGGGGGCCGGAGAGCAGTACTTC	CASSPGQFEGAGEQYF